This is a list of T cell receptor beta chains from one sample in a study of blood T cell repertoires in COVID-19. TCRdb keeps only in-frame clones here, not all; method: immunoSEQ multiplex PCR. Of about 68,000 clones in the sample, around 87% were seen once. Material: peripheral blood. The receptors were sampled from a man aged 45-60 years with active COVID-19. Both conserved end residues are part of each CDR3.

TRBV5-1,TRBJ1-6,CASSPGQGISSLHF
TRBV5-1,TRBJ2-5,CASSSSQETQYF
TRBV10-2,TRBJ1-1,CASSDQAGAGEGGTEAFF
TRBV27,TRBJ1-1,CASKQGGNTEAFF
TRBV10-3,TRBJ2-2,CAISDPRGRANTGELFF
TRBV4-1,TRBJ2-1,CASTPLGLAGNEQFF
TRBV5-1,TRBJ1-2,CASSLGGTGPYGYTF
TRBV28,TRBJ2-2,CASSLWNSGRAGELFF
TRBV11-1,TRBJ2-5,CASQTGGSETQYF
TRBV5-4,TRBJ2-5,CASNRDSQETQYF
TRBV9,TRBJ2-2,CASSPTSVLTGELFF
TRBV5-8,TRBJ1-5,CASSLGHLSNQPQHF
TRBV2,TRBJ2-7,CASRSGTGINEQYF